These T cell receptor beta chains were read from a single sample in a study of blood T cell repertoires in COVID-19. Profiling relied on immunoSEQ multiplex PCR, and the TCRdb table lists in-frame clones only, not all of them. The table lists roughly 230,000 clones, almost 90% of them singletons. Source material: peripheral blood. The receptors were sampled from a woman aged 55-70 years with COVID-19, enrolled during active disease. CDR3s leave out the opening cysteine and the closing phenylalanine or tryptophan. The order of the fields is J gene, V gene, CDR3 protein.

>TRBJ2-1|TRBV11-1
ASSLGLAGYNEQF
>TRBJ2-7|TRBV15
ATSRQGASEQY
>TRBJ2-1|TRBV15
ATSLRTGSNEQF
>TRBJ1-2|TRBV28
ASSLRTGRYGYT
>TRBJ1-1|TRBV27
ASKQLTNTEAF
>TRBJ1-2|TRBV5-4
ASSDGQGRVRDYT
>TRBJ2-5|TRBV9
ASSVGGTEQETQY
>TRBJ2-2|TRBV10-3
AIRTGSDTGELF
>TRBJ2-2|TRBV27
ASSFNRAISTGELF
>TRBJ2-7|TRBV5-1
ASSPGLTTYEQY
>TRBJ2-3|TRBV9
ASSVGFGVAGGSNTDTQY
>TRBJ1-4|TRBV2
ASRSQGGVQKLF
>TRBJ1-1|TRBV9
ASSAGETVNTEAF
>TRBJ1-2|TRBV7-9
ASSLAETRGYT
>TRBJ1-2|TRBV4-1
ASSLNRYTGYT
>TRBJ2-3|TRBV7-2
ASSLAAGVTDTQY
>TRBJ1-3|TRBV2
ASSEGARSGNTIY
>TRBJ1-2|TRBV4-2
ASSPSTGVHGYT